This T cell receptor (beta chain) was identified during a study of T cells in Graves' hyperthyroidism and ophthalmopathy. For this clonotype: Its antigen is not identified.

RNA transcripts were the template for amplifying TCR beta CDR3 regions. TCR CDR3 underwent first-round RT-PCR with the HTBI primer set. Each CDR3 protein gets one entry after TCRdb re-called the multiplex PCR reads with MiXCR. The data show hundreds of thousands of distinct CDR3 sequences, approximately 25% seen once. General study results and limits: A model of 13 V-J pairs discriminated ophthalmopathy from stable hyperthyroidism. Most clonotypes that expanded in the thyroid above 0.001 also showed up in blood.

Germline CDR1 reads SGHRS; CDR2 reads YFSETQ. V trimming: 1 base; J trimming: 4 bases; junction bases outside the gene matches: 10. This CDR3 has 16 amino acids. Clinical Activity Scores of at least 3, NOSPECS grades of at least 4 and durations under 3 months characterized ophthalmopathy patients. Diagnosis relied on clinical symptoms, serum thyroxine and TRAb, thyroid ultrasound and orbital computed tomography. Sample: blood. The clonotype originates from a woman aged 25 to 39 with Graves' ophthalmopathy. The rearrangement links TRBV5-1 to TRBJ1-2, with TRBD1 identical over 7 bases. CDR3 region: CASSLNPGQLIYGYTF. In DNA form, the CDR3 reads TGCGCCAGCAGCTTGAACCCGGGACAGCTGATCTATGGCTACACCTTC.